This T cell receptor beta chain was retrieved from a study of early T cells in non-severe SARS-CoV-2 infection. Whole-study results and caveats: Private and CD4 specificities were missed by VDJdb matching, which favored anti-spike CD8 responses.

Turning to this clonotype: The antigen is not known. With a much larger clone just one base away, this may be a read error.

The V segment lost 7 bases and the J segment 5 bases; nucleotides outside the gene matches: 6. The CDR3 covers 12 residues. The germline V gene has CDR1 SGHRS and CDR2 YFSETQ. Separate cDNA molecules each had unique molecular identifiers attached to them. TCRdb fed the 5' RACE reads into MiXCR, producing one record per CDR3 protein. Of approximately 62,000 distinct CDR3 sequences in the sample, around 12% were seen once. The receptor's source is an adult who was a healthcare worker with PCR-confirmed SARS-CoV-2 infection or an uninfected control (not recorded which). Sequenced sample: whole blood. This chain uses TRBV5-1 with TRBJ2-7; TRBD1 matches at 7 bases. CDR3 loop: CASGYDRDEQYF. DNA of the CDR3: TGCGCCAGCGGCTACGACAGGGACGAGCAGTACTTC.